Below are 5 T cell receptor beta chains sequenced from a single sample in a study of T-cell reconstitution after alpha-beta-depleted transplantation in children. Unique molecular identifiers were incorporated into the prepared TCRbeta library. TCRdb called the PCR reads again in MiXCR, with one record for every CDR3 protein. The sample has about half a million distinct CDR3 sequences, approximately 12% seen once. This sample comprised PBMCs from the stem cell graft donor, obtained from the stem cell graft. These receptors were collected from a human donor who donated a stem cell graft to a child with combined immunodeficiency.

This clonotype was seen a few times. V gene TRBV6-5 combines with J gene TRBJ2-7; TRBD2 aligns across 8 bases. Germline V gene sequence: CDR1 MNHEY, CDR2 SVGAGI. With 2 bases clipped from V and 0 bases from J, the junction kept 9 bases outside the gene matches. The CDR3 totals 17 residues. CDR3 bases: TGTGCCAGCAGTTACGCGACTAGCGCCCTAAGCTCCTACGAGCAGTACTTC. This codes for CASSYATSALSSYEQYF.

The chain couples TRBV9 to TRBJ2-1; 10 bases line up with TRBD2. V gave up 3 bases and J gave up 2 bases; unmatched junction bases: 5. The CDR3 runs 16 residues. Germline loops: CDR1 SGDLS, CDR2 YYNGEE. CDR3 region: CASSGASGRAYNEQFF. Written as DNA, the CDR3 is TGTGCCAGCAGCGGAGCCAGCGGGAGGGCCTACAATGAGCAGTTCTTC. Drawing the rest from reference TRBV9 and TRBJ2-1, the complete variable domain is DSGVTQTPKHLITATGQRVTLRCSPRSGDLSVYWYQQSLDQGLQFLIQYYNGEERAKGNILERFSAQQFPDLHSELNLSSLELGDSALYFCASSGASGRAYNEQFFGPGTRLTVL.

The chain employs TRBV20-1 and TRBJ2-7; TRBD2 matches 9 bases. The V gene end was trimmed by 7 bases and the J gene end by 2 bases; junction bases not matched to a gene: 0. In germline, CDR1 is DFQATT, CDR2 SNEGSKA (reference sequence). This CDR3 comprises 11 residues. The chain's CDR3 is CSGTSAYEQYF. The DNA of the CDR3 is TGCAGTGGGACTAGCGCCTACGAGCAGTACTTC.

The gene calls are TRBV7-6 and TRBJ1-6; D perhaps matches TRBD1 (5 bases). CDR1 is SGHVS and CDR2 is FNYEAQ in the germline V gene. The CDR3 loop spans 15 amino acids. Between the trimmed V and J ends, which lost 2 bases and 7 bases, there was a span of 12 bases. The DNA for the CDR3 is TGTGCCAGCAGCTTATCGGGTCGGGACAATTCACCCCTCCACTTT. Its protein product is CASSLSGRDNSPLHF.

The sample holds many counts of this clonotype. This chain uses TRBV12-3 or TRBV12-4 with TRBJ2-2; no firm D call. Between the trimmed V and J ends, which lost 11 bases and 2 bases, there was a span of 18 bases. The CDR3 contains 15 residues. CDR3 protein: CAAKPSGANTGELFF. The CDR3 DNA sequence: TGTGCCGCAAAACCCTCGGGTGCTAACACCGGGGAGCTGTTTTTT.